This T cell receptor (beta chain) was documented in a study of shared clonotypes between healthy human individuals (dated by TCRdb to the early 2020s). Study-wide context: The cohort included a few men and a couple of women between 18 and 49 years of age. For each donor, CD4 naive and CD4 memory were each given three plates, CD8 naive was given two plates, and CD8 memory was given one plate. Blood TCR repertoires of about five healthy adults were deeply sequenced to estimate repertoire size and the extent of clonotype sharing between individuals. Different laboratories and diverse techniques were used to prepare libraries and sequence TCR repertoires, to increase sequencing depth and limit assay-specific biases. Each donor's leukapheresis produced roughly between roughly 0.85 and 9 billion PBMCs.

Using the deep immunoSEQ assay, TCR CDR3 regions were amplified from genomic DNA by multiplex PCR. For each cell subset, the extracted genomic DNA was distributed evenly across all wells of several immunoSEQ 96-well plates, and each plate served as one replicate. For sorted subsets, approximately 210 ng genomic DNA, equal to tens of thousands of T cell genomes, was loaded into each replicate PCR. Purified libraries were quantified with a Qubit 3.0 fluorometer, sized on a Bioanalyzer 2100, and re-quantified with the KAPA Library Quantification kit. A separate single-read 150-cycle Illumina NextSeq 550 flow cell was used to sequence each immunoSEQ 96-well plate. The source study handled its data this way. Because the immunoSEQ output included only junctional sequences and no quality scores, the filtering could not be the same as the filtering used for full-length reads. Sequences were annotated with PyIR, a Python wrapper for IgBLAST v1.9, using IMGT germline references to assign V/J genes and CDR3. Reads were removed for weak V/J assignments (E-value above 1e-6), missing CDR3, stop codons, out-of-frame junctions, or ambiguous translated residues. V3J clonotypes were defined as sequences sharing an identical inferred V gene, J gene, and CDR3 amino acid sequence. To compute the percentage overlap between repertoires, the number of shared unique clonotypes was divided by the size of the smaller repertoire. RTK rarefaction, the Chao1 estimator, and Recon v2.1 estimates of unobserved clonotypes were used to assess repertoire richness. For all TCRbeta clonotypes obtained by the gDNA method from a handful of donors, generation probabilities were computed with OLGA. TCRdb carries this immuneACCESS record with in-frame sequences only. Its versions omit some clonotypes, under half of them owing to an unresolved V gene in the studies checked, with the rest unexplained. Clone size and the V and J calls come from that table; the DNA yielded D and trimming. The sample table holds approximately 2,200,000 clones, of which around 93% were seen once. Approximately 1.7% of the sample is held by the ten biggest clonotypes.

Summary of the overall study and its limitations: Based on pairwise subsampling, the degree of clonotype sharing among donors was expected to be affected by sequencing depth. About 5% of naive CD4, approximately 3.7% of naive CD8, approximately 2% of memory CD4, and less than 0.45% of memory CD8 clonotypes were shared across a few donors. Naive subsets generally had larger estimated clonotype richness than memory subsets. Incomplete sequencing was indicated by rarefaction of sorted-subset datasets, despite the large sequencing depth. Higher generation probabilities were observed for clonotypes shared by all four sorted-subset donors than for non-shared clonotypes. Sampling was limited to blood, and TCR repertoires in tissue likely differ from TCR repertoires in blood. Because the study included a small number of donors, the genetic and exposure-history diversity represented was limited.

Deletion took 0 bases off V and 2 bases off J, with a span of 9 bases between the germline ends. From its cysteine to its phenylalanine, the CDR3 spans 14 amino acids. The CDR3 DNA has 42 bases and is translated from base 1. From the germline V gene, CDR1 is SGDLS and CDR2 is YYNGEE. With respect to this clone: It lacks a known antigen. Base quality data are lacking; no much larger clone is found one base away. Other DNA sequences of this sample code for an identical CDR3.

CD8 naive samples were CD45RO-negative cells positively selected for CCR7, giving a CD45RA+CCR7+ population that excluded TemRA cells. The donors were healthy, HIV-negative adults with no recently reported acute infections or vaccinations. Every donor was a Caucasian adult living in Nashville, Tennessee, USA. Blood was obtained by leukapheresis, after which PBMCs were separated by Ficoll-Histopaque density gradient centrifugation and cryopreserved in liquid nitrogen vapor phase. Analytical flow cytometry was used to check the purity and quantity of every magnetically sorted T cell population. From each sorted fraction, genomic DNA was isolated and quantified by UV absorbance on a Nanodrop 2000c.

The material sequenced was naive CD8+ T cells from PBMCs. The intended sense of this specimen's cell subset or site label: CD45RA+CCR7+. This receptor was obtained from a man in his late teens or twenties in good health. Some clones in this sample may be carry-over from other donors' samples. This chain joins TRBV9 to TRBJ2-7; the D segment could be TRBD2, given 6 matching bases. This receptor has the CDR3 CASSVAPGAYEQYF. The nucleotide sequence reads as follows: TGTGCCAGCAGCGTAGCCCCGGGGGCCTACGAGCAGTACTTC.